This entry lists 25 T cell receptor beta chains sequenced from one sample in a study of T cell clones after liver transplantation. Repertoires were generated with immunoSEQ multiplex PCR, while TCRdb's copy carries only in-frame clones and drops some. The top ten clones hold roughly a tenth of a sample with tens of thousands of clones, less than 75% of them seen once. The material was CD4+ T cells from blood, obtained at the 22-month timepoint. Receptors were obtained from a human patient who received a liver transplant. The graft donor may be the source of some T cells.

CDR3 protein: CASSLSSGGTNEQFF. The CDR3 DNA is TGTGCCAGCAGCTTATCTAGCGGGGGGACCAATGAGCAGTTCTTC. The chain uses TRBV7-2 and TRBJ2-1; TRBD2 agrees at 11 bases. Germline assignment: CDR1 SGHTA and CDR2 FQGNSA. The CDR3 runs 15 residues. Germline trimming cut 2 bases from V and 6 bases from J; bases unmatched to any gene: 3. Looking up the rest from reference TRBV7-2 and TRBJ2-1 gives the full variable domain: GAGVSQSPSNKVTEKGKDVELRCDPISGHTALYWYRQSLGQGLEFLIYFQGNSAPDKSGLPSDRFSAERTGGSVSTLTIQRTQQEDSAVYLCASSLSSGGTNEQFFGPGTRLTVL.

This chain connects TRBV7-9 to TRBJ1-6; TRBD1 aligns across 8 bases. This CDR3 comprises 14 residues. The V gene end was trimmed by 10 bases and the J gene end by 5 bases; junction bases not matched to a gene: 7. Germline V lookup: CDR1 SEHNR, CDR2 FQNEAQ (reference sequence). CDR3 DNA: TGTGCCACGTCTAGGGGACAGGATAATTCACCCCTCCACTTT. Its translation is CATSRGQDNSPLHF. Supplemented by reference TRBV7-9 and TRBJ1-6, the full variable domain reads DTGVSQNPRHKITKRGQNVTFRCDPISEHNRLYWYRQTLGQGPEFLTYFQNEAQLEKSRLLSDRFSAERPKGSFSTLEIQRTEQGDSAMYLCATSRGQDNSPLHFGNGTRLTVT.

As regards this clone: Additional DNA sequences in this sample encode the identical CDR3. The chain combines TRBV7-2 with TRBJ2-5; D not resolved. CDR1 and CDR2 (germline): SGHTA, FQGNSA. CDR3 length: 12 residues. V lost 5 bases and J 1 base, leaving 5 bases between the germline ends. The CDR3 region has the DNA TGTGCCAGCAGCCCCGCCCAAGAGACCCAGTACTTC. Amino acid sequence: CASSPAQETQYF.

V usage is TRBV6-1 and J usage is TRBJ1-2; 8 nucleotides line up with TRBD1. The germline V gene has CDR1 MNHNS and CDR2 SASEGT. Germline trimming cut 2 bases from V and 5 bases from J; bases unmatched to any gene: 7. This CDR3 comprises 15 residues. CDR3 sequence (DNA): TGTGCCAGCAGTGAAACGACAGGGGCAAAATATGGCTACACCTTC. Translation gives CASSETTGAKYGYTF.

The chain combines TRBV4-2 with TRBJ2-2; 9 nucleotides agree with TRBD2. The CDR3 has 18 amino acids. From germline, CDR1 is LGHNA and CDR2 YNFKEQ. Trimming at V came to 0 bases and at J to 2 bases, leaving 7 bases not matched to a gene. Here the CDR3 reads CASSQDNGGGANTGELFF. For the CDR3, the DNA is TGTGCCAGCAGCCAAGATAATGGCGGGGGGGCCAACACCGGGGAGCTGTTTTTT.

The V gene is TRBV5-1, the J gene TRBJ2-3; 8 nucleotides align to TRBD1. CDR3 length: 16 amino acids. Per the germline V gene, CDR1 is SGHRS and CDR2 is YFSETQ. Trimming at V came to 5 bases and at J to 4 bases, leaving 12 bases not matched to a gene. As DNA, the CDR3 is TGCGCCAGCAGTACAGGGGGTTCAAGAGGAGCAGATACGCAGTATTTT. Its protein product is CASSTGGSRGADTQYF.

The chain has TRBV28 and TRBJ1-1; D might be TRBD1 (5 bases). CDR1 and CDR2 from the germline V gene are MDHEN and SYDVKM. The V end was cut by 4 bases, the J end by 6 bases, with 15 bases between. This CDR3 has 14 residues. CDR3 nucleotides: TGTGCCAGCAGTTCCAGGGTAGGATCCGCTGAAGCTTTCTTT. Translated, it gives CASSSRVGSAEAFF.

J is TRBJ2-1 and V is TRBV18; D possibly corresponds to TRBD1 (6 bases). V was shortened by 3 bases and J by 7 bases, with 13 bases between the two germline ends. The CDR3 covers 14 residues. CDR1 and CDR2 from the germline V gene are KGHSH and LQKENI. The CDR3 spells CASSPGHAGNEQFF. Written as DNA, the CDR3 is TGTGCCAGCTCACCGGGACACGCGGGTAATGAGCAGTTCTTC.

The rearrangement links TRBV11-2 to TRBJ1-1; D is possibly TRBD1 (6 bases). CDR1 is SGHAT, CDR2 FQNNGV, per germline. The V end was cut by 2 bases, the J end by 5 bases, with 21 bases between. CDR3 length equals 17 residues. For the CDR3, the DNA is TGTGCCAGCAGCTTAACTGAGCTCAAGGGGGGGCGGACTGAAGCTTTCTTT. Residues: CASSLTELKGGRTEAFF.

The J gene is TRBJ2-2, the V gene TRBV5-1, with a weak D call TRBD2 (5 bases). Germline V gene sequence: CDR1 SGHRS, CDR2 YFSETQ. The CDR3 consists of 15 residues. Trimming shortened V by 4 bases and J by 0 bases, and 10 bases separated the two germline ends. CDR3 region: CASSRTGTNTGELFF. For the CDR3, the DNA is TGCGCCAGCAGCCGGACGGGAACGAACACCGGGGAGCTGTTTTTT. The variable domain in full, with the rest retrieved from reference TRBV5-1 and TRBJ2-2, is KAGVTQTPRYLIKTRGQQVTLSCSPISGHRSVSWYQQTPGQGLQFLFEYFSETQRNKGNFPGRFSGRQFSNSRSEMNVSTLELGDSALYLCASSRTGTNTGELFFGEGSRLTVL.

The chain employs TRBV5-6 and TRBJ1-2, with D tentatively TRBD1 (6 bases). With 4 bases removed from V and 5 bases from J, the gap between germline ends came to 21 bases. Germline CDR1 SGHDT, CDR2 YYEEEE. The CDR3 totals 16 residues. CDR3: CASSPGGGRRGYGYTF. Here the CDR3 DNA reads TGTGCCAGCAGCCCGGGGGGGGGCCGCCGGGGTTATGGCTACACCTTC.

V usage is TRBV6-6 and J usage is TRBJ1-5; weak D call: TRBD1 (5 bases). Germline lookup yields CDR1 MNHNY and CDR2 SVGAGI (reference sequence). Trimming cost V 2 bases and J 4 bases, with 12 bases left between them. The CDR3 contains 15 residues. The chain's CDR3 is CASSYGGTGNQPQHF. The CDR3, as DNA: TGTGCCAGCAGTTACGGGGGAACAGGTAATCAGCCCCAGCATTTT.

The chain carries TRBV10-3 and TRBJ2-1; tentative D call: TRBD2 (7 bases). Germline V lookup: CDR1 ENHRY, CDR2 SYGVKD. Trimming stripped 9 bases from V and 6 bases from J, with 15 bases between. This CDR3 has 13 residues. This CDR3 is CAMGGQVINEQFF. The CDR3, as DNA: TGTGCCATGGGGGGGCAGGTTATCAATGAGCAGTTCTTC.

This chain uses TRBV6-4 with TRBJ2-3; TRBD1 is a possible D gene (5 bases). The germline V gene encodes CDR1 MRHNA and CDR2 SNTAGT. The CDR3 totals 15 residues. Trimming cost V 5 bases and J 4 bases, with 16 bases left between them. CDR3 sequence reads: CASSTSGLWADTQYF. CDR3 bases: TGTGCCAGCAGTACGTCAGGGCTTTGGGCAGATACGCAGTATTTT.

This clone was recorded a few times. CDR3 coding DNA: TGTGCCTGGAGTGCCCTCGGGACAGGGAAGGATGGCTACACCTTC. Its protein product is CAWSALGTGKDGYTF. The rearrangement uses TRBV30 and TRBJ1-2; TRBD1 matches 9 bases. The J segment lost 6 bases and the V segment lost 1 base, leaving 9 bases of the junction unmatched. Germline CDR1 is GTSNPN and CDR2 is SVGIG (reference sequence). This CDR3 contains 15 residues.

This clone was seen a few times. The J gene is TRBJ1-1, the V gene TRBV19; weak D call: TRBD1 (5 bases). Per the germline V gene, CDR1 is LNHDA and CDR2 is SQIVND (reference sequence). The V gene lost 3 bases and the J gene lost 5 bases, with 13 bases spanning the gap. This CDR3 is 14 amino acids long. The CDR3 is CASSILVTETEAFF. The CDR3 DNA is TGTGCCAGTAGTATTCTGGTGACAGAAACTGAAGCTTTCTTT.

CDR3 in amino acids: CASSVGQGSGNTIYF. CDR3 bases: TGTGCCAGCAGCGTAGGACAGGGCTCTGGAAACACCATATATTTT. The chain joins TRBV9 to TRBJ1-3, with TRBD1 matching over 7 bases. The length of the CDR3 is 15 residues. With V trimmed by 0 bases and J by 0 bases, 0 bases remained unmatched. From germline, CDR1 is SGDLS and CDR2 YYNGEE.

The chain links TRBV28 to TRBJ1-5, with 7 bases fitting TRBD1. The ends lost 3 bases at V and 2 bases at J; junction bases unmatched: 7. Per the germline V gene, CDR1 is MDHEN and CDR2 is SYDVKM. The CDR3 runs to 16 residues. CDR3 loop: CASSLPRTGGNQPQHF. CDR3 coding DNA: TGTGCCAGCAGTTTGCCCCGGACAGGAGGCAATCAGCCCCAGCATTTT.

This chain's CDR3 is CASSLAVETQYF. DNA for the CDR3: TGTGCCAGCAGCTTGGCAGTGGAGACCCAGTACTTC. The chain links TRBV5-6 to TRBJ2-5; D unclear. Trimming pared 0 bases from V and 5 bases from J, leaving 5 bases between. Germline lookup yields CDR1 SGHDT and CDR2 YYEEEE. The CDR3 spans 12 residues. Based on the CDR3 plus reference TRBV5-6 and TRBJ2-5, the full variable domain is DAGVTQSPTHLIKTRGQQVTLRCSPKSGHDTVSWYQQALGQGPQFIFQYYEEEERQRGNFPDRFSGHQFPNYSSELNVNALLLGDSALYLCASSLAVETQYFGPGTRLLVL.

This chain uses TRBV5-4 with TRBJ2-3; maybe TRBD1 (6 bases). V lost 4 bases and J 0 bases, leaving 9 bases between the germline ends. CDR3 size: 14 residues. CDR1 and CDR2 from the germline V gene are SGHNT and YYREEE (reference sequence). This CDR3 reads CASSRQGSTDTQYF. In nucleotides, the CDR3 is TGTGCCAGCAGCCGTCAGGGGAGCACAGATACGCAGTATTTT.

The chain links TRBV5-4 to TRBJ1-6; 7 nucleotides align to TRBD1. The junction had 3 bases not matched to a gene; V was cut back by 4 bases and J by 5 bases. The CDR3 consists of 14 residues. Germline V gene data show CDR1 as SGHNT and CDR2 as YYREEE (reference sequence). The CDR3 loop is CASSLGQNNSPLHF. The CDR3 DNA sequence: TGTGCCAGCAGCCTGGGACAGAATAATTCACCCCTCCACTTT.

The table lists this clone with a few counts. The CDR3 is CAWDGGDYGYTF. The CDR3 DNA sequence: TGTGCCTGGGACGGGGGGGACTATGGCTACACCTTC. The chain combines TRBV30 with TRBJ1-2, with a tentative D call TRBD1 (5 bases). Germline-derived CDR1 and CDR2 are GTSNPN and SVGIG (reference sequence). The CDR3 has 12 amino acids. V dropped 5 bases and J dropped 3 bases, with 10 bases sitting between them. The whole variable domain, remainder taken from reference TRBV30 and TRBJ1-2, is SQTIHQWPATLVQPVGSPLSLECTVEGTSNPNLYWYRQAAGRGLQLLFYSVGIGQISSEVPQNLSASRPQDRQFILSSKKLLLSDSGFYLCAWDGGDYGYTFGSGTRLTVV.

The J gene is TRBJ2-2, the V gene TRBV28, with D uncertain. CDR1 and CDR2 from the germline V gene are MDHEN and SYDVKM. The CDR3 covers 13 residues. Between the trimmed V and J ends, which lost 6 bases and 5 bases, there was a span of 10 bases. The CDR3, as DNA: TGTGCCAGCAGGCCACCTCGGACCGGGGAGCTGTTTTTT. Its protein product is CASRPPRTGELFF.

The genes are TRBV28 and TRBJ1-2; D may be TRBD1 (5 bases). Trimming removed 8 bases at V and 5 bases at J, with 21 bases between. The germline V gene has CDR1 MDHEN and CDR2 SYDVKM. This CDR3 has 15 residues. CDR3 region: CASGLPGLLGYGYTF. In nucleotides, the CDR3 is TGTGCCAGCGGCCTACCGGGACTCCTGGGGTATGGCTACACCTTC.

The chain uses TRBV4-1 and TRBJ2-7, with D perhaps TRBD1 (6 bases). Trimming removed 2 bases from V and 2 bases from J, with 19 bases in between. Germline loops: CDR1 MGHRA, CDR2 YSYEKL. The CDR3 has 17 amino acids. The CDR3 coding sequence is TGCGCCAGCAGCCAAACAACGGACAGAAAATTAACCTACGAGCAGTACTTC. Its translation: CASSQTTDRKLTYEQYF.